The present T cell receptor (beta chain) was sequenced within a study of blood T cell repertoires in COVID-19. Study summary: PBMCs, B-cell-depleted T cells, or T cells were the source of the cDNA or gDNA that made up the material.

This clone appeared once. Patients in Seattle were enrolled during active infection, then followed longitudinally. Germline assignment: CDR1 MNHEY and CDR2 SVGEGT. J lost 4 bases, V lost 5 bases, and 5 bases had no gene match. The CDR3 sequence is 13 residues long. As originally analysed: Using reference gene primer amplification, nucleated cell counts were estimated. The method was immunoSEQ multiplex PCR; TCRdb's version includes in-frame clones alone and lacks a portion of them. That table is the source of V, J and clone size, and D and trimming were worked out from the DNA. The sample consists of roughly 130,000 clones, more than 75% of them appearing once.

This clonotype originated in a woman between 65 and 79 years old with COVID-19, enrolled during active disease. Material: peripheral blood. The chain links TRBV6-2 or TRBV6-3 to TRBJ2-7; 7 positions agree with TRBD1. The CDR3 DNA follows: TGTGCCAGCAGTGAGACAGGGAAGTACGAGCAGTACTTC. This codes for CASSETGKYEQYF.